The 17 T cell receptor beta chains given below trace back to one sample, sequenced in a study of T cell responses to AZD1222 COVID-19 vaccine. Repertoires were generated with immunoSEQ multiplex PCR, while TCRdb's copy carries only in-frame clones and drops some. Of roughly 120,000 clones listed, around 89% were seen once; the top ten hold more than 3%. Specimen: peripheral blood, collected on day 0 of AZD1222 vaccination. The origin of the receptors is an adult in good health.

This chain joins TRBV19 and TRBJ1-1; 10 bases line up with TRBD1. Germline V gives CDR1 LNHDA, CDR2 SQIVND (reference sequence). V gave up 3 bases and J gave up 3 bases; unmatched junction bases: 4. The CDR3 sequence is 15 residues long. The CDR3 sequence is CASSIPGTGDTEAFF. DNA for the CDR3: TGTGCCAGTAGTATTCCCGGGACAGGGGACACTGAAGCTTTCTTT. The whole variable domain, remainder taken from reference TRBV19 and TRBJ1-1, is DGGITQSPKYLFRKEGQNVTLSCEQNLNHDAMYWYRQDPGQGLRLIYYSQIVNDFQKGDIAEGYSVSREKKESFPLTVTSAQKNPTAFYLCASSIPGTGDTEAFFGQGTRLTVV.

This clone was picked up one time. The DNA for the CDR3 is TGTGCCAGCAGCAAACAAAATCAGGGACAGGGGGCCTACGAGCAGTACTTC. It yields the protein CASSKQNQGQGAYEQYF. V is TRBV21-1 and J is TRBJ2-7; the D segment call TRBD1 is taken from the table without a DNA check. TRBV21-1 is recorded as a pseudogene. The CDR3 extends over 17 amino acids.

The chain has TRBV6-2 or TRBV6-3 and TRBJ2-5; D perhaps matches TRBD2 (6 bases). CDR1 and CDR2 from the germline V gene are MNHEY and SVGEGT. V was clipped by 0 bases and J by 0 bases, with 8 bases between them. This CDR3 comprises 15 residues. CDR3 residues: CASSYSWGDQETQYF. The CDR3 region has the DNA TGTGCCAGCAGTTACTCCTGGGGGGACCAAGAGACCCAGTACTTC.

This clone occurred a few times. Within the sample, other DNA sequences also encode this same CDR3. The rearrangement links TRBV14 to TRBJ1-1, with D hard to call. V gave up 1 base and J gave up 1 base, with 4 bases separating them. This CDR3 contains 13 residues. CDR1 is SGHDN and CDR2 is FVKESK in the germline V gene. The CDR3 reads CASSQAANTEAFF. DNA for the CDR3: TGTGCCAGCAGCCAAGCAGCGAACACTGAAGCTTTCTTT.

This chain uses TRBV6-1 with TRBJ1-4; no definite D call. Germline CDR1 reads MNHNS; CDR2 reads SASEGT. V was trimmed by 4 bases and J by 8 bases, leaving 20 bases between them. The CDR3 length is 16 residues. The CDR3 nucleotides are TGTGCCAGCAGTGGTCCCGGGTCATTTTGGAACGAAAAACTGTTTTTT. It yields the protein CASSGPGSFWNEKLFF.

This sequence joins TRBV10-3 and TRBJ1-1; 7 nucleotides agree with TRBD1. V lost 3 bases, J lost 2 bases, and 6 bases stayed unmatched. This CDR3 contains 15 residues. Germline CDR1 ENHRY, CDR2 SYGVKD. This CDR3 is CAISDSRQGNTEAFF. The CDR3 DNA follows: TGTGCCATCAGTGACTCAAGACAGGGAAACACTGAAGCTTTCTTT.

CDR3 sequence reads: CASTLGFGNTIYF. The CDR3 DNA reads TGTGCCAGCACCCTAGGATTTGGAAACACCATATATTTT. This sequence joins TRBV9 and TRBJ1-3; D not resolved. V lost 6 bases and J lost 3, with 10 bases in between. The CDR3 sequence is 13 residues long. Germline V gives CDR1 SGDLS, CDR2 YYNGEE.

This rearrangement joins TRBV9 to TRBJ2-3; D gene unclear. This CDR3 has 13 residues. The V gene lost 0 bases and the J gene lost 3 bases, with 5 bases spanning the gap. CDR1 SGDLS and CDR2 YYNGEE come from the germline V gene. The CDR3 loop reads CASSVGQTDTQYF. CDR3 nucleotides: TGTGCCAGCAGCGTAGGGCAGACAGATACGCAGTATTTT. Filled out from reference TRBV9 and TRBJ2-3, the complete variable domain reads DSGVTQTPKHLITATGQRVTLRCSPRSGDLSVYWYQQSLDQGLQFLIQYYNGEERAKGNILERFSAQQFPDLHSELNLSSLELGDSALYFCASSVGQTDTQYFGPGTRLTVL.

A word on this clone: The sample holds other DNA sequences that translate to the same CDR3. The chain recombines TRBV7-9 with TRBJ2-7; 11 nucleotides match TRBD2. Germline trimming cut 2 bases from V and 1 base from J; bases unmatched to any gene: 1. The CDR3 runs to 15 residues. Germline-derived CDR1 and CDR2 are SEHNR and FQNEAQ (reference sequence). CDR3 nucleotides: TGTGCCAGCAGCTTACTAGCGGGGGGTTCCTACGAGCAGTACTTC. This translates into CASSLLAGGSYEQYF.

This clone was found once. V usage is TRBV5-1 and J usage is TRBJ2-1, with TRBD2 identical over 14 bases. Germline lookup yields CDR1 SGHRS and CDR2 YFSETQ. This CDR3 has 17 amino acids. The V gene end was trimmed by 0 bases and the J gene end by 8 bases; junction bases not matched to a gene: 7. DNA of the CDR3: TGCGCCAGCAGCTTGGGACTAGCGGGGGGGAGCCTCGATGAGCAGTTCTTC. The encoded protein is CASSLGLAGGSLDEQFF.

On this clone: The junction differs from germline at one of its ends, possibly a read error. V usage is TRBV6-1 and J usage is TRBJ1-1, with a possible D match to TRBD1 (6 bases). CDR1 MNHNS and CDR2 SASEGT come from the germline V gene. The CDR3 length is 11 residues. CDR3 sequence (DNA): TGTGCCAGCAGTGAATCGAGACAGGCATGGTTC. Translated, it gives CASSESRQAWF.

In its sample, this clone was seen once. The chain employs TRBV4-1 and TRBJ2-2; D is tentatively TRBD1 or TRBD2 (5 bases each). The germline V gene has CDR1 MGHRA and CDR2 YSYEKL. V was shortened by 2 bases and J by 0 bases, with 13 bases between the two germline ends. The CDR3 is 17 amino acids. The CDR3 DNA follows: TGCGCCAGCAGCCAACTTGGGTGGGGGACGAACACCGGGGAGCTGTTTTTT. Amino acids: CASSQLGWGTNTGELFF.

The V and J genes are TRBV9 and TRBJ1-3, with D uncertain. V lost 0 bases, J lost 0 bases, and 13 bases lay in between. CDR1 and CDR2 (germline): SGDLS, YYNGEE. CDR3 length: 17 amino acids. This CDR3 is CASSVELQWDSGNTIYF. CDR3 sequence (DNA): TGTGCCAGCAGCGTAGAGTTACAATGGGACTCTGGAAACACCATATATTTT.

The rearrangement joins TRBV21-1 to TRBJ1-4. TRBV21-1 has pseudogene status. The CDR3 spans 17 residues. CDR3 amino acids: CASSPHGETATNEKLFF. As DNA, the CDR3 is TGTGCCAGCAGTCCCCACGGGGAAACAGCAACTAATGAAAAACTGTTTTTT.

The V gene is TRBV6-1, the J gene TRBJ1-2; no reliable D call. The germline V gene encodes CDR1 MNHNS and CDR2 SASEGT. CDR3 length: 13 residues. Trimming cost V 6 bases and J 7 bases, with 15 bases left between them. The CDR3 protein is CASSRDIGPGYTF. The CDR3 DNA reads TGTGCCAGCAGCCGCGACATCGGCCCTGGCTACACCTTC.

The V gene is TRBV3-1 (or the pseudogene TRBV3-2), the J gene TRBJ1-2, with D unresolved. Trimming took off 4 bases at V and 1 base at J, with 7 bases between the two ends. Looked up from germline, CDR1 is LGHDT and CDR2 is YNNKEL (reference sequence). CDR3 length equals 13 residues. This CDR3 reads CASSPDINYGYTF. For the CDR3, the DNA is TGTGCCAGCAGCCCGGATATTAACTATGGCTACACCTTC.

This CDR3 reads CASSVFDGGFYNSPLHF. The CDR3 coding sequence is TGTGCCAGCAGCGTATTCGATGGGGGTTTCTATAATTCACCCCTCCACTTT. The rearrangement joins TRBV9 to TRBJ1-6; maybe TRBD1 (5 bases). Germline lookup yields CDR1 SGDLS and CDR2 YYNGEE. The ends were cut back, 1 base at V and 3 bases at J, with 14 bases in the middle. The length of the CDR3 is 17 residues. The variable domain in full, completed from reference TRBV9 and TRBJ1-6, reads DSGVTQTPKHLITATGQRVTLRCSPRSGDLSVYWYQQSLDQGLQFLIQYYNGEERAKGNILERFSAQQFPDLHSELNLSSLELGDSALYFCASSVFDGGFYNSPLHFGNGTRLTVT.